The clone carrying this T cell receptor (beta chain) was seen only a few times. Its specificity is unknown. Trimming cost V 6 bases and J 7 bases; bases outside gene matches: 25. The CDR3 is 20 residues long. From germline, CDR1 is SGHTA and CDR2 FQGTGA. Ophthalmopathy cases showed moderate-to-severe activity, scoring CAS ≥3 and NOSPECS ≥4, with duration under 3 months. This record belongs to a study of Graves' ophthalmopathy and Graves' hyperthyroidism. RNA transcripts were the template, and TCR beta CDR3 regions were amplified from them. An opening RT-PCR round employed HTBI primers and preceded a second-round multiplex PCR. MiXCR was run by TCRdb on the multiplex PCR reads, yielding one entry per CDR3 protein. The sample consists of almost 750,000 distinct CDR3 sequences, around 40% of them appearing once. General study findings and limits: With more than 60% sensitivity and approximately 72% specificity, the model predicted ophthalmopathy progression.

Sequenced: peripheral blood. The source of this sequence is an adult man with Graves' ophthalmopathy. The chain carries TRBV7-3 and TRBJ1-5; 9 nucleotides align to TRBD1. CDR3 residues: CASSPGQGLKSAPAFQPQHF. CDR3 in DNA: TGTGCCAGCAGTCCCGGACAGGGGTTAAAATCAGCCCCAGCATTCCAGCCCCAGCATTTT.